This passage covers 30 T cell receptor beta chains from one sample sequenced in a study of shared clonotypes between healthy human individuals. Clones were read by immunoSEQ multiplex PCR, and TCRdb kept only the in-frame ones, dropping some. The sample holds about 660,000 clones, roughly 70% seen once. The sequencing input was memory CD4+ T cells sorted from blood. Indicated subset: CD45RA-negative fraction. The receptors were sampled from a woman aged 30 to 39 in good health.

The gene calls are TRBV15 and TRBJ2-2; perhaps TRBD2 as D (6 bases). The CDR3 has 14 amino acids. V was clipped by 0 bases and J by 8 bases, with 10 bases between them. Germline CDR1 reads LNHNV; CDR2 reads YYDKDF (reference sequence). The CDR3 DNA reads as TGTGCCACCAGCAGAGATCGGGGGAGAGGGGAGCTGTTTTTT. Protein: CATSRDRGRGELFF. The variable domain in full, completed from reference TRBV15 and TRBJ2-2, reads DAMVIQNPRYQVTQFGKPVTLSCSQTLNHNVMYWYQQKSSQAPKLLFHYYDKDFNNEADTPDNFQSRRPNTSFCFLDIRSPGLGDTAMYLCATSRDRGRGELFFGEGSRLTVL.

The rearrangement links TRBV18 to TRBJ1-4; D possibly corresponds to TRBD1 (6 bases). The CDR3 loop spans 15 amino acids. Germline lookup yields CDR1 KGHSH and CDR2 LQKENI. V was shortened by 3 bases and J by 8 bases, with 16 bases between the two germline ends. The CDR3 here is CASSPVAGEWEKLFF. The CDR3 DNA follows: TGTGCCAGCTCACCCGTCGCAGGGGAATGGGAAAAACTGTTTTTT. Combining the CDR3 with reference TRBV18 and TRBJ1-4 gives the whole variable domain NAGVMQNPRHLVRRRGQEARLRCSPMKGHSHVYWYRQLPEEGLKFMVYLQKENIIDESGMPKERFSAEFPKEGPSILRIQQVVRGDSAAYFCASSPVAGEWEKLFFGSGTQLSVL.

The chain combines TRBV28 with TRBJ2-5; 7 bases align to TRBD1. This CDR3 spans 13 amino acids. Germline CDR1 and CDR2: MDHEN and SYDVKM. Unmatched junction bases numbered 5, after V lost 6 bases and J lost 4 bases. The CDR3: CASRRQGVETQYF. In DNA, the CDR3 is TGTGCCAGCAGACGACAGGGTGTAGAGACCCAGTACTTC.

A word on this clone: Given a much more abundant clone one base away, this may be a read error. The V call is TRBV27, the J call TRBJ2-5; the D is unclear. Germline CDR1 reads MNHEY; CDR2 reads SMNVEV (reference sequence). The germline V and J ends were trimmed by 5 bases and 2 bases, with 0 bases remaining between them. This CDR3 has 10 amino acids. The DNA of the CDR3 is TGTGCCAGCAGTCAAGAGACCCAGTACTTC. Its translation: CASSQETQYF.

In the case of this clone: Other DNA sequences in this specimen translate into the identical CDR3. The chain is built from TRBV5-1 and TRBJ2-2; TRBD2 matches 8 bases. The CDR3 length is 15 residues. Per germline, CDR1 SGHRS and CDR2 YFSETQ. J was trimmed by 4 bases and V by 4 bases; bases with no gene match: 6. The CDR3 coding sequence is TGCGCCAGCAGCCACACGGGAGGGGGCACCGGGGAGCTGTTTTTT. Encoded protein: CASSHTGGGTGELFF.

The chain employs TRBV21-1 and TRBJ2-3. TRBV21-1 counts as a pseudogene. This CDR3 contains 15 residues. The CDR3 DNA reads TGTGCCAGCAGCAAAGTTGGGGAAGCCACAGATACGCAGTATTTT. It is translated as CASSKVGEATDTQYF.

The V gene is TRBV27, the J gene TRBJ2-1; the D gene could be TRBD1 or TRBD2 (5 bases each). CDR3 length equals 13 residues. The germline CDR1 and CDR2 sequences are MNHEY and SMNVEV (reference sequence). Between the trimmed V and J ends, which lost 5 bases and 7 bases, there was a span of 12 bases. CDR3 loop: CASSIIWGNEQFF. CDR3 DNA: TGTGCCAGCAGTATAATTTGGGGGAATGAGCAGTTCTTC.

The gene calls are TRBV28 and TRBJ2-5; D unclear. This CDR3 has 17 amino acids. Germline CDR1 and CDR2: MDHEN and SYDVKM. V was trimmed by 6 bases and J by 3 bases, leaving 23 bases between them. CDR3: CASSTSTRRNRKETQYF. CDR3 DNA: TGTGCCAGCAGCACCTCAACTCGTCGGAACCGGAAAGAGACCCAGTACTTC.

The chain uses TRBV7-6 and TRBJ1-4, with TRBD1 as a possible D gene (6 bases). Germline CDR1 is SGHVS and CDR2 is FNYEAQ. The CDR3 totals 16 residues. With 2 bases removed from V and 6 bases from J, the gap between germline ends came to 16 bases. CDR3 protein: CASSLPTGKVDEKLFF. CDR3 nucleotides: TGTGCCAGCAGCTTACCTACAGGGAAGGTAGATGAAAAACTGTTTTTT.

This clone has just a few counts. This rearrangement joins TRBV7-9 to TRBJ1-3; D not certain. Trimming stripped 4 bases from V and 2 bases from J, with 18 bases between. The CDR3 sequence is 17 residues long. CDR1 and CDR2 (germline): SEHNR, FQNEAQ (reference sequence). The CDR3 sequence: CASSSPDSVSPGNTIYF. CDR3 DNA: TGTGCCAGCAGCTCCCCAGATTCAGTCAGTCCTGGAAACACCATATATTTT.

The V and J genes are TRBV16 and TRBJ2-5; D remains unclear. In germline, CDR1 is KGHSY, CDR2 FQNENV. V was trimmed by 0 bases and J by 2 bases, leaving 10 bases between them. The CDR3 runs to 15 residues. The CDR3 nucleotides read TGTGCCAGCAGCCAATCGAGACTGGATCAAGAGACCCAGTACTTC. Translated, it gives CASSQSRLDQETQYF.

The rearrangement links TRBV5-1 to TRBJ2-4; D is undetermined. This CDR3 has 13 amino acids. Germline loops: CDR1 SGHRS, CDR2 YFSETQ. The germline V and J ends were trimmed by 2 bases and 2 bases, with 5 bases remaining between them. The CDR3 DNA sequence: TGCGCCAGCAGCTTTGAGACCAAAAACATTCAGTACTTC. This codes for CASSFETKNIQYF.

The V gene is TRBV7-8, the J gene TRBJ1-5; the D is unclear. The V gene lost 2 bases and the J gene lost 8 bases, with 10 bases spanning the gap. This CDR3 contains 13 residues. Germline V gives CDR1 SGHVS, CDR2 FQNEAQ. Written as DNA, the CDR3 is TGTGCCAGCAGCTTATCACCACTGGAGCCCCAGCATTTT. Its translation: CASSLSPLEPQHF.

The chain carries TRBV13 and TRBJ2-1; D call uncertain. V lost 0 bases and J 8 bases, leaving 14 bases between the germline ends. Per the germline V gene, CDR1 is PRHDT and CDR2 is FYEKMQ (reference sequence). The CDR3 is 15 residues long. The CDR3: CASSLGQPGQDEQFF. The CDR3 nucleotides are TGTGCCAGCAGCTTAGGCCAACCCGGGCAGGATGAGCAGTTCTTC.

The gene calls are TRBV28 and TRBJ1-5, with D unresolved. Germline CDR1 reads MDHEN; CDR2 reads SYDVKM. The CDR3 extends over 12 amino acids. Trimming stripped 3 bases from V and 7 bases from J, with 7 bases between. The DNA for the CDR3 is TGTGCCAGCAGTTTTCATCCCCAGCCCCAGCATTTT. Its protein product is CASSFHPQPQHF. Based on the CDR3 plus reference TRBV28 and TRBJ1-5, the full variable domain is DVKVTQSSRYLVKRTGEKVFLECVQDMDHENMFWYRQDPGLGLRLIYFSYDVKMKEKGDIPEGYSVSREKKERFSLILESASTNQTSMYLCASSFHPQPQHFGDGTRLSIL.

This chain connects TRBV6-5 to TRBJ1-1; possible D gene TRBD1, 5 bases. Trimming removed 4 bases at V and 1 base at J, with 10 bases between. Looked up from germline, CDR1 is MNHEY and CDR2 is SVGAGI. The CDR3 sequence is 14 residues long. The CDR3 DNA reads as TGTGCCAGCAGTTTCAGGGTTTGGAACACTGAAGCTTTCTTT. This codes for CASSFRVWNTEAFF.

This chain joins TRBV5-5 and TRBJ2-7; 9 positions match TRBD1. The length of the CDR3 is 12 residues. Germline CDR1 is SGHKS and CDR2 is YYEKEE (reference sequence). V was clipped by 9 bases and J by 5 bases; unmatched bases: 6. CDR3 loop: CATGTGRHEQYF. As DNA, the CDR3 is TGTGCCACGGGGACAGGGCGCCACGAGCAGTACTTC.

The chain joins TRBV5-1 to TRBJ2-2; 9 positions match TRBD2. Germline CDR1 SGHRS, CDR2 YFSETQ. Trimming removed 1 base from V and 2 bases from J; junction bases left unmatched: 6. CDR3 length: 17 residues. The CDR3 region is CASSLRLAGPNTGELFF. DNA for the CDR3: TGCGCCAGCAGCTTGAGGCTAGCGGGACCAAACACCGGGGAGCTGTTTTTT.

Comments on this clone: This may be a read error, as it is one base from a much larger clone. The rearrangement links TRBV28 to TRBJ1-2; TRBD1 matches 10 bases. V lost 2 bases, J lost 6 bases, and 0 bases stayed unmatched. The CDR3 is made up of 13 amino acids. Germline CDR1 reads MDHEN; CDR2 reads SYDVKM. The CDR3 coding sequence is TGTGCCAGCAGTTTAGGACAGGGGGATGGCTACACCTTC. This codes for CASSLGQGDGYTF.

This clone was recorded a few times. This chain links TRBV5-4 with TRBJ2-7, with 10 nucleotides matching TRBD1. The CDR3 sequence is 16 residues long. J lost 2 bases, V lost 3 bases, and 8 bases had no gene match. From germline, CDR1 is SGHNT and CDR2 YYREEE (reference sequence). The CDR3 DNA reads as TGTGCCAGCAGCTCCCTCTCCGGGACAGGGGCCTACGAGCAGTACTTC. It is translated as CASSSLSGTGAYEQYF.

This sequence joins TRBV10-2 and TRBJ2-7, with TRBD1 as a possible D gene (6 bases). The CDR3 loop spans 13 amino acids. V was trimmed by 6 bases and J by 5 bases, leaving 14 bases between them. CDR1 and CDR2 from the germline V gene are WSHSY and SAAADI. The CDR3 nucleotides read TGCGCCAGCAGGGGGGCAGGGTTCAACGAGCAGTACTTC. Translated: CASRGAGFNEQYF.

CDR3 coding DNA: TGTGCCAGCATACTTCGGACCGGCGGTGGAAACACCATATATTTT. Translated: CASILRTGGGNTIYF. The J gene is TRBJ1-3, the V gene TRBV6-6; no clear D. V lost 7 bases, J lost 3 bases, and 16 bases lay in between. The CDR3 consists of 15 residues. Germline values: CDR1 MNHNY, CDR2 SVGAGI (reference sequence).

This clone was seen once. The chain combines TRBV27 with TRBJ2-5, with 9 bases matching TRBD1. The germline V gene encodes CDR1 MNHEY and CDR2 SMNVEV (reference sequence). This CDR3 spans 13 amino acids. V gave up 6 bases and J gave up 8 bases; unmatched junction bases: 7. The CDR3 DNA reads as TGTGCCAGCAGGCCCGGGACAGGGTTTACCCAGTACTTC. Amino acids: CASRPGTGFTQYF.

J is TRBJ1-2 and V is TRBV19; 8 nucleotides align to TRBD1. This CDR3 comprises 14 residues. Germline V gene sequence: CDR1 LNHDA, CDR2 SQIVND (reference sequence). With 4 bases clipped from V and 4 bases from J, the junction kept 5 bases outside the gene matches. The CDR3 sequence is CASSTRTGRYGYTF. Written as DNA, the CDR3 is TGTGCCAGTAGTACCCGGACAGGGCGCTATGGCTACACCTTC.

This clone appeared a few times. V and J are TRBV5-1 and TRBJ1-1; D is possibly TRBD1 (5 bases). V lost 3 bases and J lost 9, with 15 bases in between. Germline V lookup: CDR1 SGHRS, CDR2 YFSETQ. The CDR3 consists of 13 residues. CDR3 DNA: TGCGCCAGCAGCTCCCGACAGACTACTAAAGCTTTCTTT. Translation gives CASSSRQTTKAFF. Supplemented by reference TRBV5-1 and TRBJ1-1, the full variable domain reads KAGVTQTPRYLIKTRGQQVTLSCSPISGHRSVSWYQQTPGQGLQFLFEYFSETQRNKGNFPGRFSGRQFSNSRSEMNVSTLELGDSALYLCASSSRQTTKAFFGQGTRLTVV.

The J gene is TRBJ2-1, the V gene TRBV7-9; 8 bases align to TRBD2. The germline gives CDR1 SEHNR, CDR2 FQNEAQ (reference sequence). V was clipped by 2 bases and J by 7 bases; unmatched bases: 4. The CDR3 totals 14 residues. As DNA, the CDR3 is TGTGCCAGCAGCTTATTACTAGCGGAAAATGAGCAGTTCTTC. Residues: CASSLLLAENEQFF.

The chain combines TRBV2 with TRBJ2-2, with 9 nucleotides matching TRBD1. This CDR3 spans 12 amino acids. CDR1 is SNHLY and CDR2 is FYNNEI in the germline V gene. With 6 bases clipped from V and 11 bases from J, the junction kept 4 bases outside the gene matches. The CDR3 region has the DNA TGTGCCAGCAGAATGGACAGGGGTGAGCTGTTTTTT. It is translated as CASRMDRGELFF.

This rearrangement joins TRBV29-1 to TRBJ2-3; 7 bases line up with TRBD2. With V trimmed by 7 bases and J by 0 bases, 4 bases remained unmatched. Germline CDR1 reads SQVTM; CDR2 reads ANQGSEA. This CDR3 region has 13 residues. DNA for the CDR3: TGCAGCGCATTAGCGGGTAGCACAGATACGCAGTATTTT. Translating it yields CSALAGSTDTQYF.

This rearrangement joins TRBV5-5 to TRBJ2-2; 8 nucleotides match TRBD2. CDR3 length equals 18 residues. Germline CDR1 SGHKS, CDR2 YYEKEE (reference sequence). V shed 2 bases and J 4 bases; nucleotides not matched to a gene: 13. The CDR3, as DNA: TGTGCCAGCAGCTTTCGGGGCGCTAGCGGGTCACCCACCGGGGAGCTGTTTTTT. Its translation is CASSFRGASGSPTGELFF.

The chain joins TRBV5-5 to TRBJ2-3; D is unclear. V was cut by 3 bases and J by 6 bases, with 11 bases left in between. The CDR3 is 13 residues long. CDR1 SGHKS and CDR2 YYEKEE come from the germline V gene (reference sequence). The CDR3 sequence is CASSSSDLDTQYF. CDR3 nucleotides: TGTGCCAGCAGCTCCTCGGACCTTGATACGCAGTATTTT.